Listed here are 8 T cell receptor beta chains from one sample, sequenced in a study of blood T cell repertoires in COVID-19. Some clones are missing from TCRdb's copy, which holds only in-frame ones; the method was immunoSEQ multiplex PCR. The sample holds over 70,000 clones, 90% seen once. The material sequenced was peripheral blood. The receptors come from a man aged 18 to 29 with COVID-19, enrolled during active disease.

The V gene is TRBV2, the J gene TRBJ2-3, with 10 nucleotides matching TRBD2. Losses at the gene ends were 10 bases for V and 6 bases for J; bases not matched to a gene: 10. The germline V gene has CDR1 SNHLY and CDR2 FYNNEI. This CDR3 has 14 residues. The CDR3 sequence is CATRLAGVTDTQYF. CDR3 nucleotides: TGTGCCACTAGACTAGCGGGTGTAACGGATACGCAGTATTTT. Using reference TRBV2 and TRBJ2-3 for the parts outside the CDR3, the full variable domain is EPEVTQTPSHQVTQMGQEVILRCVPISNHLYFYWYRQILGQKVEFLVSFYNNEISEKSEIFDDQFSVERPDGSNFTLKIRSTKLEDSAMYFCATRLAGVTDTQYFGPGTRLTVL.

The rearrangement uses TRBV18 and TRBJ2-1; 10 bases fit TRBD2. The germline V gene encodes CDR1 KGHSH and CDR2 LQKENI. Trimming took 6 bases from V and 5 from J; bases not matched to a gene: 16. The CDR3 is made up of 18 amino acids. CDR3 sequence reads: CASSSTGVAGGPDNEQFF. In nucleotides, the CDR3 is TGTGCCAGCTCGTCGACGGGGGTAGCGGGAGGCCCAGACAATGAGCAGTTCTTC.

This chain joins TRBV27 and TRBJ1-5; perhaps TRBD1 as D (6 bases). This CDR3 region has 11 residues. V lost 2 bases and J lost 11, with 7 bases in between. CDR1 and CDR2 from the germline V gene are MNHEY and SMNVEV (reference sequence). CDR3 sequence: CASSLGGTQHF. The CDR3 DNA reads as TGTGCCAGCAGTTTAGGGGGCACCCAGCATTTT.

This chain joins TRBV13 and TRBJ2-7; unclear D gene. Germline CDR1 and CDR2: PRHDT and FYEKMQ (reference sequence). The CDR3 covers 15 residues. The germline V and J ends were trimmed by 1 base and 0 bases, with 10 bases remaining between them. The CDR3 protein is CASSLVQSGSYEQYF. The CDR3 DNA follows: TGTGCCAGCAGCTTAGTACAGTCTGGCTCCTACGAGCAGTACTTC.

This sequence joins TRBV2 and TRBJ2-7, with D perhaps TRBD2 (5 bases). The CDR3 sequence is 15 residues long. V lost 3 bases to trimming and J lost 4 bases, with 16 bases between them. Germline lookup yields CDR1 SNHLY and CDR2 FYNNEI. The CDR3 loop is CASSEASRSSYEQYF. CDR3 sequence (DNA): TGTGCCAGCAGTGAGGCTAGCAGGTCCTCATACGAGCAGTACTTC.

The chain carries TRBV7-8 and TRBJ2-7; D is unresolved. The V and J ends lost 3 bases and 2 bases respectively, with 8 bases between them. This CDR3 has 13 amino acids. CDR1 is SGHVS, CDR2 FQNEAQ, per germline. CDR3 nucleotides: TGTGCCAGCAGCTTCGACAATGCCTACGAGCAGTACTTC. Encoded protein: CASSFDNAYEQYF.

This rearrangement joins TRBV6-5 to TRBJ1-3; D is undetermined. The CDR3 runs 12 residues. The germline gives CDR1 MNHEY, CDR2 SVGAGI. V gave up 10 bases and J gave up 4 bases, with 11 bases separating them. The CDR3 loop reads CATSTGGNTIYF. Written as DNA, the CDR3 is TGTGCCACTTCGACTGGCGGAAACACCATATATTTT.

J is TRBJ2-6 and V is TRBV4-1; 9 bases match TRBD2. The V gene's germline CDR1 is MGHRA and CDR2 YSYEKL. V was pared by 0 bases and J by 0 bases, with 6 bases of the junction left unmatched. CDR3 size: 19 residues. In DNA form, the CDR3 reads TGCGCCAGCAGCCAAGATCGACTAGCGGTGACCTCTGGGGCCAACGTCCTGACTTTC. Protein: CASSQDRLAVTSGANVLTF.